This is a list of T cell receptor beta chains from one sample in a study of blood T cell repertoires in COVID-19. Generated by immunoSEQ multiplex PCR, the TCRdb table keeps only in-frame clones and is missing some. The sample shows about 59,000 clones, 81% of them seen only once. The sequenced sample was peripheral blood. The origin of the receptors is a woman aged 80 or older with active or convalescent COVID-19. The CDR3 runs from the conserved cysteine through the conserved F or W. Each record gives: V gene, J gene, clone size, D gene, CDR3 protein, CDR3 DNA. D genes are given only for firm matches. Size is omitted from some rows. Given values are once, few, many or a class for expanded clones.

v_call: TRBV10-3
j_call: TRBJ1-5
clone_size: .
d_call: TRBD1
cdr3_aa: CATGTGVYQPQHF
cdr3_nt: TGTGCCACCGGGACAGGGGTGTATCAGCCCCAGCATTTT

v_call: TRBV5-1
j_call: TRBJ1-2
clone_size: .
d_call: TRBD1
cdr3_aa: CASSLQGPLSYGYTF
cdr3_nt: TGCGCCAGCAGCTTACAGGGGCCACTTAGCTATGGCTACACCTTC

v_call: TRBV14
j_call: TRBJ2-7
clone_size: .
d_call: TRBD1
cdr3_aa: CASSPLDRGPYEQYF
cdr3_nt: TGTGCCAGCAGCCCCCTGGACAGGGGACCTTACGAGCAGTACTTC

v_call: TRBV2
j_call: TRBJ2-5
clone_size: .
d_call: .
cdr3_aa: CASSDSGETQYF
cdr3_nt: TGTGCCAGCAGTGACAGTGGAGAGACCCAGTACTTC

v_call: TRBV28
j_call: TRBJ1-6
clone_size: .
d_call: TRBD1
cdr3_aa: CASSPTPGQGKGSYNSPLHF
cdr3_nt: TGTGCCAGCAGTCCGACCCCGGGACAGGGAAAAGGCTCCTATAATTCACCCCTCCACTTT

v_call: TRBV7-2
j_call: TRBJ2-1
clone_size: .
d_call: TRBD2
cdr3_aa: CASSLAHSGTTHSYNEQFF
cdr3_nt: TGTGCCAGCAGCTTAGCTCATAGCGGGACTACCCACTCCTACAATGAGCAGTTCTTC

v_call: TRBV5-1
j_call: TRBJ1-6
clone_size: .
d_call: .
cdr3_aa: CASSTDGGGPLHF
cdr3_nt: TGCGCCAGCAGCACTGACGGGGGTGGGCCTCTCCACTTT

v_call: TRBV4-3
j_call: TRBJ1-2
clone_size: once
d_call: TRBD1
cdr3_aa: CASSQGTGSYYGYTF
cdr3_nt: TGCGCCAGCAGCCAAGGGACAGGGTCTTACTATGGCTACACCTTC

v_call: TRBV10-3
j_call: TRBJ1-6
clone_size: .
d_call: .
cdr3_aa: CAIRPSENDNSPLHF
cdr3_nt: TGTGCCATCCGGCCTTCGGAGAACGATAATTCACCCCTCCACTTT

v_call: TRBV10-3
j_call: TRBJ1-5
clone_size: .
d_call: TRBD1
cdr3_aa: CAISVDRVQPQHF
cdr3_nt: TGTGCCATCAGTGTGGACAGGGTTCAGCCCCAGCATTTT

v_call: TRBV6-5
j_call: TRBJ1-5
clone_size: .
d_call: .
cdr3_aa: CASSQQEGPQHF
cdr3_nt: TGTGCCAGCAGTCAACAGGAAGGACCCCAGCATTTT

v_call: TRBV9
j_call: TRBJ2-7
clone_size: .
d_call: TRBD1
cdr3_aa: CASSVGDSQTYEQYF
cdr3_nt: TGTGCCAGCAGCGTAGGGGACAGCCAGACCTACGAGCAGTACTTC

v_call: TRBV27
j_call: TRBJ1-1
clone_size: few
d_call: .
cdr3_aa: CASRDSPSNTEAFF
cdr3_nt: TGTGCCAGCAGGGACAGTCCTTCGAACACTGAAGCTTTCTTT

v_call: TRBV2
j_call: TRBJ2-3
clone_size: .
d_call: TRBD2
cdr3_aa: CASNMPSGGTDTQYF
cdr3_nt: TGTGCCAGCAATATGCCTAGCGGGGGCACAGATACGCAGTATTTT

v_call: TRBV18
j_call: TRBJ1-5
clone_size: .
d_call: TRBD1
cdr3_aa: CASSLGQGRNQPQHF
cdr3_nt: TGTGCCAGCTCACTGGGACAGGGGCGCAATCAGCCCCAGCATTTT

v_call: TRBV7-9
j_call: TRBJ2-1
clone_size: few
d_call: .
cdr3_aa: CASSLTGGSSNEQFF
cdr3_nt: TGTGCCAGCAGCTTAACCGGGGGTAGTAGTAATGAGCAGTTCTTC

v_call: TRBV5-6
j_call: TRBJ2-1
clone_size: .
d_call: TRBD1
cdr3_aa: CASSLYPGTDNEQFF
cdr3_nt: TGTGCCAGCAGCTTGTACCCCGGGACAGACAATGAGCAGTTCTTC

v_call: TRBV19
j_call: TRBJ1-5
clone_size: .
d_call: .
cdr3_aa: CASKFAGVTQPQHF
cdr3_nt: TGTGCCAGTAAATTTGCAGGGGTCACTCAGCCCCAGCATTTT

v_call: TRBV6-1
j_call: TRBJ2-7
clone_size: few
d_call: .
cdr3_aa: CASSEPLTYEQYF
cdr3_nt: TGTGCCAGCAGTGAACCCTTAACTTACGAGCAGTACTTC

v_call: TRBV18
j_call: TRBJ2-1
clone_size: .
d_call: .
cdr3_aa: CASSPPASDEQFF
cdr3_nt: TGTGCCAGCTCACCACCGGCTAGCGATGAGCAGTTCTTC

v_call: TRBV28
j_call: TRBJ1-2
clone_size: .
d_call: .
cdr3_aa: CASSPSGSTITYYGYTF
cdr3_nt: TGTGCCAGCAGTCCCTCCGGGAGCACTATAACCTACTATGGCTACACCTTC

v_call: TRBV3-1/TRBV3-2
j_call: TRBJ1-1
clone_size: once
d_call: .
cdr3_aa: CASSQEGTNTEAFF
cdr3_nt: TGTGCCAGCAGCCAAGAGGGGACAAACACTGAAGCTTTCTTT

v_call: TRBV7-9
j_call: TRBJ2-3
clone_size: .
d_call: .
cdr3_aa: CASSLERSQYF
cdr3_nt: TGTGCCAGCAGCTTAGAGCGGTCGCAGTATTTT

v_call: TRBV7-2
j_call: TRBJ2-1
clone_size: .
d_call: .
cdr3_aa: CASSLLRAVNEQFF
cdr3_nt: TGTGCCAGCAGCTTACTCAGGGCCGTAAATGAGCAGTTCTTC

v_call: TRBV19
j_call: TRBJ1-1
clone_size: .
d_call: TRBD1
cdr3_aa: CASREPGQYTEAFF
cdr3_nt: TGTGCCAGTAGAGAACCGGGACAGTACACTGAAGCTTTCTTT

v_call: TRBV19
j_call: TRBJ1-2
clone_size: once
d_call: .
cdr3_aa: CASSIYNPNYGYTF
cdr3_nt: TGTGCCAGTAGTATATACAACCCTAACTATGGCTACACCTTC

v_call: TRBV6-5
j_call: TRBJ2-5
clone_size: few
d_call: .
cdr3_aa: CASKVGGPGETQYF
cdr3_nt: TGTGCCAGCAAGGTGGGGGGGCCCGGAGAGACCCAGTACTTC

v_call: TRBV5-8
j_call: TRBJ1-1
clone_size: .
d_call: .
cdr3_aa: CASSINQGRAFF
cdr3_nt: TGTGCCAGCAGCATAAACCAGGGGCGGGCTTTCTTT

v_call: TRBV10-3
j_call: TRBJ2-2
clone_size: once
d_call: .
cdr3_aa: CAIKAATGELFF
cdr3_nt: TGTGCCATCAAAGCGGCCACCGGGGAGCTGTTTTTT

v_call: TRBV27
j_call: TRBJ1-6
clone_size: .
d_call: TRBD1
cdr3_aa: CASKQGANSPLHF
cdr3_nt: TGTGCCAGCAAACAGGGGGCTAATTCACCCCTCCACTTT

v_call: TRBV7-2
j_call: TRBJ2-5
clone_size: .
d_call: TRBD1
cdr3_aa: CASSLGTGVGETQYF
cdr3_nt: TGTGCCAGCAGCTTGGGGACAGGGGTAGGGGAGACCCAGTACTTC

v_call: TRBV4-1
j_call: TRBJ1-6
clone_size: .
d_call: .
cdr3_aa: CASSQDRSRGLNSPLHF
cdr3_nt: TGCGCCAGCAGCCAAGATCGTTCTAGGGGATTAAATTCACCCCTCCACTTT

v_call: TRBV7-9
j_call: TRBJ1-1
clone_size: .
d_call: .
cdr3_aa: CASSYQPVNTEAFF
cdr3_nt: TGTGCCAGCAGCTATCAACCGGTGAACACTGAAGCTTTCTTT

v_call: TRBV5-1
j_call: TRBJ1-2
clone_size: .
d_call: .
cdr3_aa: CASSLAREVGYTF
cdr3_nt: TGCGCCAGCAGCTTGGCCCGCGAGGTTGGCTACACCTTC

v_call: TRBV1
j_call: TRBJ1-5
clone_size: .
d_call: .
cdr3_aa: CTSNRTGKSNQPQHF
cdr3_nt: TGCACCAGCAACCGTACAGGGAAGAGCAATCAGCCCCAGCATTTT

v_call: TRBV7-9
j_call: TRBJ2-3
clone_size: .
d_call: .
cdr3_aa: CASSLGQGTDTQYF
cdr3_nt: TGTGCCAGCAGCTTAGGGCAGGGCACAGATACGCAGTATTTT

v_call: TRBV6-5
j_call: TRBJ2-7
clone_size: .
d_call: TRBD2
cdr3_aa: CASSPTAGGSGEQYF
cdr3_nt: TGTGCCAGCAGTCCCACAGCGGGGGGGTCGGGAGAGCAGTACTTC

v_call: TRBV29-1
j_call: TRBJ1-1
clone_size: .
d_call: TRBD1
cdr3_aa: CSVGQGALEAFF
cdr3_nt: TGCAGCGTTGGACAGGGGGCGTTGGAAGCTTTCTTT

v_call: TRBV18
j_call: TRBJ2-1
clone_size: few
d_call: .
cdr3_aa: CASSPLSRYNEQFF
cdr3_nt: TGTGCCAGCTCGCCGTTAAGCCGCTACAATGAGCAGTTCTTC

v_call: TRBV3-1/TRBV3-2
j_call: TRBJ1-5
clone_size: .
d_call: .
cdr3_aa: CASSQGQPNQPQHF
cdr3_nt: TGTGCCAGCAGCCAAGGACAGCCTAATCAGCCCCAGCATTTT